These T cell receptor beta chains were read from a single sample in a study of spatial heterogeneity in lung cancer. TCRdb re-derived calls from the 5' RACE reads in MiXCR, one entry per CDR3 protein. The sample has approximately 39,000 distinct CDR3 sequences; about 7% are singletons. Specimen: PBMCs, collected at surgery. The source of these receptors is a female donor with early-stage non-small cell lung cancer. Each CDR3 is given with its conserved first and last residue. A D gene is named only where the DNA matches it firmly. Size is omitted from some rows. Given values are once, few, many or a class for expanded clones.

V: TRBV12-3/TRBV12-4
length: 12
size: many
D: .
J: TRBJ1-4
CDR3: CACTGEDEKLFF
DNA: TGTGCCTGTACCGGGGAGGATGAAAAACTGTTTTTT

V: TRBV9
length: 15
size: few
D: .
J: TRBJ2-3
CDR3: CASNPAGTYTDTQYF
DNA: TGTGCCAGTAACCCCGCGGGGACCTACACAGATACGCAGTATTTT

V: TRBV29-1
length: 15
size: few
D: TRBD1
J: TRBJ1-2
CDR3: CSVGVTGGSLYGYTF
DNA: TGCAGCGTGGGGGTCACAGGGGGCTCCCTCTATGGCTACACCTTC

V: TRBV5-5
length: 13
size: few
D: .
J: TRBJ2-3
CDR3: CASSLDPFSTQYF
DNA: TGTGCCAGCAGCTTGGACCCGTTCTCTACGCAGTATTTT

V: TRBV18
length: 15
size: many
D: .
J: TRBJ2-3
CDR3: CASSPGWDGTDTQYF
DNA: TGTGCCAGCTCTCCGGGGTGGGACGGCACAGATACGCAGTATTTT

V: TRBV6-5
length: 13
size: many
D: .
J: TRBJ1-6
CDR3: CASSLDGNSPLHF
DNA: TGTGCCAGCAGTTTGGATGGGAATTCACCCCTCCACTTT

V: TRBV11-2
length: 13
size: many
D: .
J: TRBJ2-1
CDR3: CASSFGRVNEQFF
DNA: TGTGCCAGCAGCTTTGGCAGGGTCAATGAGCAGTTCTTC

V: TRBV4-1
length: 14
size: many
D: .
J: TRBJ1-5
CDR3: CASSQGTGYQPQHF
DNA: TGCGCCAGCAGCCAAGGAACAGGGTATCAGCCCCAGCATTTT

V: TRBV5-1
length: 16
size: many
D: TRBD1
J: TRBJ2-5
CDR3: CASSLNAPGGQETQYF
DNA: TGCGCCAGCAGCTTGAACGCTCCAGGGGGACAAGAGACCCAGTACTTC

V: TRBV12-3/TRBV12-4
length: 16
size: .
D: TRBD2
J: TRBJ2-1
CDR3: CASRLAGGMGYNEQFF
DNA: TGTGCCAGCAGGCTAGCGGGAGGGATGGGGTACAATGAGCAGTTCTTC

V: TRBV24-1
length: 13
size: many
D: .
J: TRBJ2-1
CDR3: CATSDPGFNEQFF
DNA: TGTGCCACCAGTGATCCAGGGTTCAATGAGCAGTTCTTC

V: TRBV9
length: 15
size: .
D: TRBD1
J: TRBJ2-3
CDR3: CASRATGGVGDTQYF
DNA: TGTGCCAGCAGAGCCACAGGGGGCGTTGGAGATACGCAGTATTTT

V: TRBV19
length: 13
size: .
D: TRBD1
J: TRBJ1-2
CDR3: CASTTGANYGYTF
DNA: TGTGCCAGTACAACAGGGGCTAACTATGGCTACACCTTC

V: TRBV20-1
length: 15
size: many
D: .
J: TRBJ1-1
CDR3: CSARDPKDMNTEAFF
DNA: TGCAGTGCTAGAGATCCGAAGGACATGAACACTGAAGCTTTCTTT

V: TRBV20-1
length: 16
size: .
D: TRBD2
J: TRBJ2-7
CDR3: CSARVPLAGVYYEQYF
DNA: TGCAGTGCTAGGGTCCCACTAGCGGGAGTTTACTACGAGCAGTACTTC

V: TRBV29-1
length: 11
size: few
D: .
J: TRBJ2-1
CDR3: CSVCPDGCQFF
DNA: TGCAGCGTTTGCCCGGATGGGTGTCAGTTCTTC

V: TRBV9
length: 18
size: .
D: TRBD2
J: TRBJ2-1
CDR3: CASSPWPSTSGAYNEQFF
DNA: TGTGCCAGCAGCCCGTGGCCATCTACTAGCGGGGCCTACAATGAGCAGTTCTTC

V: TRBV29-1
length: 14
size: many
D: .
J: TRBJ2-5
CDR3: CSVAVSAVKETQYF
DNA: TGCAGCGTTGCAGTCTCCGCGGTGAAAGAGACCCAGTACTTC

V: TRBV29-1
length: 14
size: few
D: TRBD2
J: TRBJ2-5
CDR3: CSVVGVPGGGTQYF
DNA: TGCAGCGTTGTGGGAGTACCCGGCGGGGGGACTCAGTACTTC

V: TRBV25-1
length: 13
size: few
D: .
J: TRBJ2-5
CDR3: CASSETGRETQYF
DNA: TGTGCCAGCAGTGAAACGGGGCGGGAGACCCAGTACTTC

V: TRBV19
length: 13
size: .
D: TRBD1
J: TRBJ1-5
CDR3: CASQDRLNQPQHF
DNA: TGTGCCAGCCAGGACAGGCTCAATCAGCCCCAGCATTTT

V: TRBV10-2
length: 14
size: many
D: TRBD2
J: TRBJ2-5
CDR3: CATTPAGIQETQYF
DNA: TGCGCCACTACACCAGCGGGAATCCAAGAGACCCAGTACTTC

V: TRBV2
length: 14
size: few
D: .
J: TRBJ1-3
CDR3: CASRRSYSGNTIYF
DNA: TGTGCCAGCAGGAGGTCTTATTCTGGAAACACCATATATTTT

V: TRBV11-3
length: 17
size: many
D: TRBD1
J: TRBJ2-2
CDR3: CASSRLPGQQDTGELFF
DNA: TGTGCCAGCAGCCGCCTCCCGGGACAGCAAGACACCGGGGAGCTGTTTTTT

V: TRBV2
length: 14
size: medium-sized
D: .
J: TRBJ1-6
CDR3: CASSERNPNSPLHF
DNA: TGTGCCAGCAGTGAACGGAACCCGAATTCACCCCTCCACTTT

V: TRBV27
length: 15
size: many
D: TRBD1
J: TRBJ1-4
CDR3: CASSIGTGGTEKLFF
DNA: TGTGCCAGCAGTATCGGGACAGGGGGCACAGAAAAACTGTTTTTT

V: TRBV10-3
length: 12
size: .
D: .
J: TRBJ2-4
CDR3: CATGGAKNIQYF
DNA: TGTGCCACCGGTGGGGCCAAAAACATTCAGTACTTC

V: TRBV27
length: 13
size: .
D: .
J: TRBJ2-5
CDR3: CASRRDIYETQYF
DNA: TGTGCCAGCAGACGGGACATCTACGAGACCCAGTACTTC

V: TRBV5-4
length: 16
size: many
D: .
J: TRBJ2-5
CDR3: CASSLGGARALETQYF
DNA: TGTGCCAGCAGCTTAGGCGGGGCAAGGGCATTGGAGACCCAGTACTTC

V: TRBV2
length: 13
size: .
D: .
J: TRBJ2-1
CDR3: CASSGTWGGEQFF
DNA: TGTGCCAGCAGTGGGACCTGGGGTGGTGAGCAGTTCTTC

V: TRBV5-6
length: 15
size: many
D: .
J: TRBJ2-7
CDR3: CASSLDYRSSYEQYF
DNA: TGTGCCAGCAGCTTGGACTACCGGAGCTCCTACGAGCAGTACTTC

V: TRBV29-1
length: 13
size: .
D: .
J: TRBJ2-2
CDR3: CSVDIGNTGELFF
DNA: TGCAGCGTTGATATCGGGAACACCGGGGAGCTGTTTTTT

V: TRBV7-9
length: 12
size: few
D: .
J: TRBJ1-6
CDR3: CASSRDWGPLHF
DNA: TGTGCCAGCAGCCGGGATTGGGGGCCCCTCCACTTT

V: TRBV5-1
length: 13
size: .
D: .
J: TRBJ2-7
CDR3: CASSFGQSREQYF
DNA: TGCGCCAGCAGCTTCGGACAGTCTCGAGAGCAGTACTTC

V: TRBV3-1
length: 15
size: few
D: TRBD2
J: TRBJ2-7
CDR3: CASSRTSGGAYEQYF
DNA: TGTGCCAGCAGCCGTACTAGCGGGGGAGCCTACGAGCAGTACTTC

V: TRBV11-2
length: 13
size: many
D: .
J: TRBJ2-5
CDR3: CASSRYPQETQYF
DNA: TGTGCCAGCAGCCGGTACCCGCAAGAGACCCAGTACTTC

V: TRBV25-1
length: 12
size: many
D: .
J: TRBJ2-7
CDR3: CASSESSREQYF
DNA: TGTGCCAGCAGTGAATCATCCCGAGAGCAGTACTTC

V: TRBV9
length: 17
size: many
D: TRBD1
J: TRBJ1-3
CDR3: CASSVGTGAASGNTIYF
DNA: TGTGCCAGCAGCGTGGGGACAGGGGCCGCCTCTGGAAACACCATATATTTT

V: TRBV12-3/TRBV12-4
length: 15
size: .
D: .
J: TRBJ1-2
CDR3: CASSLGGRPNYGYTF
DNA: TGTGCCAGCAGTTTAGGGGGACGGCCTAACTATGGCTACACCTTC

V: TRBV2
length: 13
size: many
D: .
J: TRBJ2-3
CDR3: CASSDAGTDTQYF
DNA: TGTGCCAGCAGCGACGCGGGCACAGATACGCAGTATTTT

V: TRBV10-3
length: 13
size: .
D: .
J: TRBJ1-1
CDR3: CAISESADTEAFF
DNA: TGTGCCATCAGTGAGTCAGCGGACACTGAAGCTTTCTTT

V: TRBV10-2
length: 13
size: .
D: .
J: TRBJ2-1
CDR3: CASSEYTWAEQFF
DNA: TGCGCCAGCAGTGAGTATACTTGGGCTGAGCAGTTCTTC

V: TRBV14
length: 15
size: many
D: TRBD1
J: TRBJ2-3
CDR3: CASSLGQGGTDTQYF
DNA: TGTGCCAGCAGCCTCGGACAGGGGGGCACAGATACGCAGTATTTT

V: TRBV7-9
length: 12
size: many
D: .
J: TRBJ1-6
CDR3: CASSLNGSPLHF
DNA: TGTGCCAGCAGCTTAAATGGTTCACCCCTCCACTTT

V: TRBV4-1
length: 15
size: few
D: .
J: TRBJ2-5
CDR3: CASSQERLVQETQYF
DNA: TGCGCCAGCAGCCAAGAGAGACTAGTCCAAGAGACCCAGTACTTC

V: TRBV7-8
length: 14
size: few
D: .
J: TRBJ1-6
CDR3: CASSAQVGGAALHF
DNA: TGTGCCAGCAGCGCCCAGGTCGGGGGAGCGGCCCTCCACTTT

V: TRBV5-1
length: 15
size: .
D: TRBD1
J: TRBJ2-3
CDR3: CASSIGTGSWDTQYF
DNA: TGCGCCAGCAGCATCGGGACAGGGTCCTGGGATACGCAGTATTTT

V: TRBV3-1
length: 14
size: many
D: .
J: TRBJ1-4
CDR3: CASSNVGYSEKLFF
DNA: TGTGCCAGCAGCAATGTTGGCTACTCCGAAAAACTGTTTTTT

V: TRBV7-2
length: 15
size: .
D: TRBD2
J: TRBJ2-1
CDR3: CANPTTSGKYNEQFF
DNA: TGTGCCAACCCGACGACTAGCGGAAAATACAATGAGCAGTTCTTC

V: TRBV30
length: 14
size: few
D: .
J: TRBJ1-5
CDR3: CAWSVGTADQPQHF
DNA: TGTGCCTGGAGTGTAGGGACTGCGGATCAGCCCCAGCATTTT

V: TRBV24-1
length: 16
size: medium-sized
D: .
J: TRBJ2-1
CDR3: CATSGTGPISYNEQFF
DNA: TGTGCCACCAGTGGGACGGGCCCGATCTCCTACAATGAGCAGTTCTTC

V: TRBV6-5
length: 14
size: many
D: .
J: TRBJ2-2
CDR3: CASSKQVNTGELFF
DNA: TGTGCCAGCAGTAAACAGGTTAACACCGGGGAGCTGTTTTTT

V: TRBV20-1
length: 15
size: .
D: TRBD2
J: TRBJ2-3
CDR3: CSATTSGSPADTQYF
DNA: TGCAGTGCTACGACTAGCGGGAGTCCCGCAGATACGCAGTATTTT

V: TRBV3-1
length: 16
size: many
D: TRBD2
J: TRBJ2-4
CDR3: CASSRLERGAKNIQYF
DNA: TGTGCCAGCAGCCGATTGGAGCGGGGAGCCAAAAACATTCAGTACTTC

V: TRBV20-1
length: 17
size: many
D: TRBD2
J: TRBJ2-4
CDR3: CSARGSSGSPAKNIQYF
DNA: TGCAGTGCTAGAGGATCTAGCGGGAGTCCGGCCAAAAACATTCAGTACTTC